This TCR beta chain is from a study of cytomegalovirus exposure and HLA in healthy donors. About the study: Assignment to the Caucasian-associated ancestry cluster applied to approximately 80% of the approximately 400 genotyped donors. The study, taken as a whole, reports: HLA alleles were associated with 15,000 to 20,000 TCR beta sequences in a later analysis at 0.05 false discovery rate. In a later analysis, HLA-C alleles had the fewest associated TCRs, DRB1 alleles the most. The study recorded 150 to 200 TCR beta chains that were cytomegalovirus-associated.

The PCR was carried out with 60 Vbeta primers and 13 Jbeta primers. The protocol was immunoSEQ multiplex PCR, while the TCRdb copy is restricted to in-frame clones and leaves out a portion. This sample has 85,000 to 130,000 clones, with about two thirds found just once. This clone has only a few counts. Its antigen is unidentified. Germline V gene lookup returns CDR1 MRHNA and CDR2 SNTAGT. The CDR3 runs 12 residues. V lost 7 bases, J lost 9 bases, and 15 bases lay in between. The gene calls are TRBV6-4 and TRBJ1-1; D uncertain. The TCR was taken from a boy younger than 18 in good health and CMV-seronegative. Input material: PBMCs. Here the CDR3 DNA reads TGTGCCAGCAACTCACGAGGGTTCAAAGCTTTCTTT. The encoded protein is CASNSRGFKAFF.